This TCR beta chain was recovered during a study of CD8+ T cells in alopecia areata. Sample treatment: oral pan-JAK inhibitor, 5-10 mg twice daily. TCR sequencing used cDNA made by reverse transcription of extracted RNA. Repertoires were generated with immunoSEQ multiplex PCR, while TCRdb's copy carries only in-frame clones and drops some. The table records 180,000 or so clones, 53% of them present only once. The CDR3 length is 14 residues. Germline V gene lookup returns CDR1 PRHDT and CDR2 FYEKMQ (reference sequence). V was shortened by 2 bases and J by 3 bases, with 11 bases between the two germline ends. This clone was seen a single time.

The rearrangement joins TRBV13 to TRBJ2-7, with D maybe TRBD1 (6 bases). This specimen consisted of CD8+ T cells sorted from blood, obtained at week 24, from a patient treated with tofacitinib. The source is a human donor with alopecia areata. In DNA form, the CDR3 reads TGTGCCAGCAGCTTAAGGGACACCTTCTACGAGCAGTACTTC. The encoded protein is CASSLRDTFYEQYF.